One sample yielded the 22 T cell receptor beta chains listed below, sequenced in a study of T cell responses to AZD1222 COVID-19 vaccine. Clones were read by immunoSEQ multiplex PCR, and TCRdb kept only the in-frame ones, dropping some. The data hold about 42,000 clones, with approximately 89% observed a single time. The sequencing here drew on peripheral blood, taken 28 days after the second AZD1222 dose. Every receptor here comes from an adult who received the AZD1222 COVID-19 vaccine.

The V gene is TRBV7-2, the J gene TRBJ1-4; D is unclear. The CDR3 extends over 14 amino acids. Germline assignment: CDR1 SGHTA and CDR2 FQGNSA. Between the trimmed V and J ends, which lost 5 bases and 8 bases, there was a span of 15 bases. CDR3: CASSDGEAGEKLFF. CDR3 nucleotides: TGTGCCAGCAGCGATGGAGAAGCGGGCGAAAAACTGTTTTTT.

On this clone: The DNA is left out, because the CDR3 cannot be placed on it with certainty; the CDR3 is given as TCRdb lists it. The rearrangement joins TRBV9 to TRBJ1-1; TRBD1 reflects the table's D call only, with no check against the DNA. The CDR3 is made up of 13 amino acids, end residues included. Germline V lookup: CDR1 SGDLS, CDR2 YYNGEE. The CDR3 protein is CASSVGPGTSWPF.

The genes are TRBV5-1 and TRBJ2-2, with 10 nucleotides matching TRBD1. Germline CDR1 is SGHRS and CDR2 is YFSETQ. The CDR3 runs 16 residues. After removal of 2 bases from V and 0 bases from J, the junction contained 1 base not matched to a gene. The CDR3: CASSLGQGANTGELFF. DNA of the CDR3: TGCGCCAGCAGCTTAGGACAGGGGGCGAACACCGGGGAGCTGTTTTTT.

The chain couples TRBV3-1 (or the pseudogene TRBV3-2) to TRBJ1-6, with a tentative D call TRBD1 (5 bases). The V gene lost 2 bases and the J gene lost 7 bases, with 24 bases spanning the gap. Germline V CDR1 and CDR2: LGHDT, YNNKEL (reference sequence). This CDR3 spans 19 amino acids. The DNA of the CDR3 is TGTGCCAGCAGCCAAATAAGACCGGCATCCGGGACGTCGAATTCACCCCTCCACTTT. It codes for CASSQIRPASGTSNSPLHF.

The CDR3 loop is CASSLGTSGGNEQFF. Written as DNA, the CDR3 is TGTGCCAGCAGCTTAGGGACTAGCGGGGGCAATGAGCAGTTCTTC. This chain joins TRBV7-2 and TRBJ2-1; 13 bases match TRBD2. Germline CDR1 reads SGHTA; CDR2 reads FQGNSA. Losses at the gene ends were 1 base for V and 6 bases for J; bases not matched to a gene: 0. This CDR3 region has 15 residues.

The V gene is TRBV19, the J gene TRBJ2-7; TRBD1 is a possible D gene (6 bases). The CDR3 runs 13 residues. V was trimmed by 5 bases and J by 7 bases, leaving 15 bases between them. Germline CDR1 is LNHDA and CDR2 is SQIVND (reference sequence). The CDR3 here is CASSYTRDTEQYF. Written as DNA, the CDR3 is TGTGCCAGTAGTTACACCCGGGACACGGAGCAGTACTTC.

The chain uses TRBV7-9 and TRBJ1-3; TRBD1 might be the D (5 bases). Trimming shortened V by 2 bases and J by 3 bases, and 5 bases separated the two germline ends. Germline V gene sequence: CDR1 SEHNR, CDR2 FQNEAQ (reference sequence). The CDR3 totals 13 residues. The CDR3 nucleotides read TGTGCCAGCAGCTTACAGGGTGGAAACACCATATATTTT. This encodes CASSLQGGNTIYF.

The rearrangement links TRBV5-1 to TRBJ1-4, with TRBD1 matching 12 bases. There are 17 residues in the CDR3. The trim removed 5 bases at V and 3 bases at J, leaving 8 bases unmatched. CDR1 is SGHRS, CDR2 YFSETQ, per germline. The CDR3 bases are TGCGCCAGCAGAACCGGGACAGGGGGCCTGGCTAATGAAAAACTGTTTTTT. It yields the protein CASRTGTGGLANEKLFF.

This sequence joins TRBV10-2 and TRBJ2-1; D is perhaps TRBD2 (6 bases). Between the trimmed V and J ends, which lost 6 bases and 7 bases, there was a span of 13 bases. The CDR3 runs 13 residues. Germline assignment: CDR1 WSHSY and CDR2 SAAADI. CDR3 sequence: CASSPTSRNEQFF. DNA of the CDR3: TGCGCCAGCAGCCCTACTAGCAGGAATGAGCAGTTCTTC.

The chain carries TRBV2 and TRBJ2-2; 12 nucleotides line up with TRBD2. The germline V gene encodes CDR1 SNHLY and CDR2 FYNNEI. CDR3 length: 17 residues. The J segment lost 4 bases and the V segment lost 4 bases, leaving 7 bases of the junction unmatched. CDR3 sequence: CASSVETSGSGTGELFF. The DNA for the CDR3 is TGTGCCAGCAGTGTCGAGACTAGCGGGAGCGGCACCGGGGAGCTGTTTTTT.

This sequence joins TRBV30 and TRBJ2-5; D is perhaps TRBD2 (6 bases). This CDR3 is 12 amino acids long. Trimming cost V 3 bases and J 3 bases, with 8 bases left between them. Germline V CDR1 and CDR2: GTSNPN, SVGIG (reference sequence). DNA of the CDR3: TGTGCCTGGAGGCGGGGCGAAGAGACCCAGTACTTC. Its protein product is CAWRRGEETQYF.

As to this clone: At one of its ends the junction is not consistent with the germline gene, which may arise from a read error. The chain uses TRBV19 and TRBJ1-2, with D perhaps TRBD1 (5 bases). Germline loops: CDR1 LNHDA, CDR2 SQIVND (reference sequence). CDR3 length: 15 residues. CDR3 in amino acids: CASSVDSGGYYGYTF. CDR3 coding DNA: TGTGCCAGTAGTGTAGACTCCGGGGGGTACTATGGCTACACCTTC.

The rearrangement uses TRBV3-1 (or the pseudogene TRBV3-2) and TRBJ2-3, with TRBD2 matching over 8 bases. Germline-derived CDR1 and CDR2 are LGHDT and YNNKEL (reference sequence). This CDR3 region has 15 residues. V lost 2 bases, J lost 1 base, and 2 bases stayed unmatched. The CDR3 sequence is CASSQNGGGTDTQYF. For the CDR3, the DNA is TGTGCCAGCAGCCAAAACGGGGGGGGCACAGATACGCAGTATTTT.

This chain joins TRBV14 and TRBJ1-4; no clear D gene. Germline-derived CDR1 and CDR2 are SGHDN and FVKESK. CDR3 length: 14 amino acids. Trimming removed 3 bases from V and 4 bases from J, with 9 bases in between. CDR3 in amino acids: CASSQGGRNEKLFF. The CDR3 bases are TGTGCCAGCAGCCAGGGCGGCCGTAATGAAAAACTGTTTTTT. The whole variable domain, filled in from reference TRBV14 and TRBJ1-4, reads EAGVTQFPSHSVIEKGQTVTLRCDPISGHDNLYWYRRVMGKEIKFLLHFVKESKQDESGMPNNRFLAERTGGTYSTLKVQPAELEDSGVYFCASSQGGRNEKLFFGSGTQLSVL.

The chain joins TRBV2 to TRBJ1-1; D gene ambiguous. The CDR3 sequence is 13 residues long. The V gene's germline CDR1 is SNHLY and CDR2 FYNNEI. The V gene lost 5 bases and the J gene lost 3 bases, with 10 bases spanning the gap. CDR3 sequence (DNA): TGTGCCAGCAGTCCATTTATGGACACTGAAGCTTTCTTT. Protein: CASSPFMDTEAFF.

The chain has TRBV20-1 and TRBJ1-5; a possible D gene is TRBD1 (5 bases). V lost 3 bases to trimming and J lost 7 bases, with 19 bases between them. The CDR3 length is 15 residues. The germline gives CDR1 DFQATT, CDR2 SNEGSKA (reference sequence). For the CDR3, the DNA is TGCAGTGCTAGTCCCCCCGGGGGGACTGGACAGCCCCAGCATTTT. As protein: CSASPPGGTGQPQHF.

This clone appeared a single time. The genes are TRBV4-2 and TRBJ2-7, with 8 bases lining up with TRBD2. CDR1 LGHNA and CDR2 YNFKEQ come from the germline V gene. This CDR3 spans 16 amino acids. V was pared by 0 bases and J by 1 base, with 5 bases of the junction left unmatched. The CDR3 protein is CASSQDRASGSYEQYF. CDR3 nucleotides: TGTGCCAGCAGCCAAGATCGGGCTAGCGGGTCCTACGAGCAGTACTTC.

CDR3 loop: CASSITGTEQYF. CDR3 coding DNA: TGCGCCAGCAGCATAACAGGGACCGAGCAGTACTTC. This rearrangement joins TRBV5-1 to TRBJ2-7; maybe TRBD1 (6 bases). V lost 4 bases to trimming and J lost 6 bases, with 11 bases between them. The germline CDR1 and CDR2 sequences are SGHRS and YFSETQ. The CDR3 is made up of 12 amino acids. The full variable domain, with the rest looked up from reference TRBV5-1 and TRBJ2-7, is KAGVTQTPRYLIKTRGQQVTLSCSPISGHRSVSWYQQTPGQGLQFLFEYFSETQRNKGNFPGRFSGRQFSNSRSEMNVSTLELGDSALYLCASSITGTEQYFGPGTRLTVT.

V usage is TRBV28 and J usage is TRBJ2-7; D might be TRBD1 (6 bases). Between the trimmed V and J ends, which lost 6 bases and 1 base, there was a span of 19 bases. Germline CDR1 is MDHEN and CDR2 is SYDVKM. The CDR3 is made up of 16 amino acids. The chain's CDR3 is CASSLRGRQVSYEQYF. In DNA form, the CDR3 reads TGTGCCAGCAGCCTACGAGGACGACAGGTATCCTACGAGCAGTACTTC.

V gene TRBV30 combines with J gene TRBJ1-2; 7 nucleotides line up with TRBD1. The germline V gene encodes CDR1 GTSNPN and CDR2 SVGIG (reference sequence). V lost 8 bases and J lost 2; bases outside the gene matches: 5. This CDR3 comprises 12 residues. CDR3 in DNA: TGTGCCGGCTCGACAGGGAACTATGGCTACACCTTC. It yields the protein CAGSTGNYGYTF.

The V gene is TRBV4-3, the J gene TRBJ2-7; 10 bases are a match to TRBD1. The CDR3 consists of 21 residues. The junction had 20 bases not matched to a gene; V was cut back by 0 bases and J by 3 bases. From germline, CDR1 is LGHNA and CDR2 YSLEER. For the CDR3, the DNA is TGCGCCAGCAGCCAAGATGCCCCCGGGACAGGGGTAATAGCGGGCTACTACGAGCAGTACTTC. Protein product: CASSQDAPGTGVIAGYYEQYF.

The CDR3 bases are TGTGCCAGCTTTGGACAGGGGGCAAGCGGCTACACCTTC. Protein product: CASFGQGASGYTF. This chain links TRBV25-1 with TRBJ1-2, with 11 bases identical to TRBD1. The J segment lost 8 bases and the V segment lost 8 bases, leaving 7 bases of the junction unmatched. CDR3 length: 13 residues. Germline V CDR1 and CDR2: MGHDK, SYGVNS.